These 8 T cell receptor beta chains were sequenced from one sample in a study of OX40 agonist ivuxolimab in advanced cancers. Method: immunoSEQ multiplex PCR; TCRdb's copy keeps in-frame clones and lacks some. In the table there are approximately 45,000 clones, just under 95% of which are singletons. Sequenced material: CD4+ or CD8+ T cells sorted from blood, taken in a trial of the OX40 agonist ivuxolimab. The receptors originated from an adult with an advanced solid tumor such as melanoma, head and neck, liver or kidney cancer.

The chain couples TRBV9 to TRBJ2-7, with D possibly matching TRBD2 (5 bases). V lost 3 bases and J lost 1, with 11 bases in between. Germline CDR1 and CDR2: SGDLS and YYNGEE. There are 14 residues in the CDR3. The CDR3 sequence is CASSARLSSYEQYF. The CDR3 DNA is TGTGCCAGCAGCGCGAGACTATCATCCTACGAGCAGTACTTC.

The chain uses TRBV7-3 and TRBJ1-2; D is ambiguous. V lost 5 bases and J lost 1, with 14 bases in between. The CDR3 loop spans 15 amino acids. Germline V lookup: CDR1 SGHTA, CDR2 FQGTGA. The CDR3 spells CASSADPGDNYGYTF. DNA of the CDR3: TGTGCCAGCAGCGCAGACCCTGGAGATAACTATGGCTACACCTTC.

CDR3 in amino acids: CAWTPRRSASTDTQYF. CDR3 DNA sequence: TGTGCCTGGACCCCTCGAAGGAGTGCTAGCACAGATACGCAGTATTTT. The J gene is TRBJ2-3, the V gene TRBV30, with D hard to call. Between the trimmed V and J ends, which lost 4 bases and 0 bases, there was a span of 17 bases. This CDR3 has 16 amino acids. Per the germline V gene, CDR1 is GTSNPN and CDR2 is SVGIG (reference sequence).

The chain uses TRBV9 and TRBJ2-5; 11 bases align to TRBD2. The junction had 1 base not matched to a gene; V was cut back by 0 bases and J by 0 bases. The CDR3 length is 16 residues. CDR1 is SGDLS and CDR2 is YYNGEE in the germline V gene. The CDR3 DNA sequence: TGTGCCAGCAGCGTAGGACTAGCGGGGCACCAAGAGACCCAGTACTTC. This encodes CASSVGLAGHQETQYF.

Only one count was recorded for this clone. J is TRBJ1-2 and V is TRBV12-5; the D gene is possibly TRBD1 (6 bases). In germline, CDR1 is LGHNT, CDR2 FRNRAP. The CDR3 runs 13 residues. V lost 5 bases and J 7 bases, leaving 14 bases between the germline ends. CDR3 amino acids: CASGVPGVGGYTF. The CDR3 region has the DNA TGTGCTAGTGGTGTTCCAGGGGTGGGTGGCTACACCTTC.

CDR3 residues: CASSPDGSLPAGELFF. CDR3 nucleotides: TGCGCCAGCAGCCCCGACGGGTCTTTGCCGGCCGGGGAGCTGTTTTTT. The V gene is TRBV5-1, the J gene TRBJ2-2; D is ambiguous. The CDR3 is 16 amino acids. The germline V gene has CDR1 SGHRS and CDR2 YFSETQ. V lost 4 bases and J 6 bases, leaving 19 bases between the germline ends. The full variable domain, completed using reference TRBV5-1 and TRBJ2-2, is KAGVTQTPRYLIKTRGQQVTLSCSPISGHRSVSWYQQTPGQGLQFLFEYFSETQRNKGNFPGRFSGRQFSNSRSEMNVSTLELGDSALYLCASSPDGSLPAGELFFGEGSRLTVL.

V usage is TRBV9 and J usage is TRBJ2-2, with D perhaps assigned TRBD1 or TRBD2 (5 bases each). V was pared by 3 bases and J by 4 bases, with 16 bases between. The CDR3 sequence is 16 residues long. Per germline, CDR1 SGDLS and CDR2 YYNGEE. CDR3 in amino acids: CASSEAGTHFTGELFF. The CDR3 DNA sequence: TGTGCCAGCAGCGAAGCCGGGACCCATTTCACCGGGGAGCTGTTTTTT. Drawing the rest from reference TRBV9 and TRBJ2-2, the complete variable domain is DSGVTQTPKHLITATGQRVTLRCSPRSGDLSVYWYQQSLDQGLQFLIQYYNGEERAKGNILERFSAQQFPDLHSELNLSSLELGDSALYFCASSEAGTHFTGELFFGEGSRLTVL.

This clone came up once. This chain connects TRBV4-1 to TRBJ2-7; D tentatively fits TRBD1 or TRBD2 (6 bases each). This CDR3 spans 18 amino acids. Germline V gene sequence: CDR1 MGHRA, CDR2 YSYEKL. V was clipped by 0 bases and J by 0 bases, with 18 bases between them. The CDR3 is CASSQEWGGQISSYEQYF. CDR3 sequence (DNA): TGCGCCAGCAGCCAAGAATGGGGAGGACAGATTAGCTCCTACGAGCAGTACTTC.